The rows below give T cell receptor beta chains drawn from one sample of a study of cytomegalovirus exposure and HLA in healthy donors. Produced via immunoSEQ multiplex PCR; TCRdb's table is partial and in-frame only. The table has some 150,000 clones, 55% to 80% seen once. The sequencing input was PBMCs. The source is a human donor in good health. Both conserved end residues are part of each CDR3. D genes are given only for firm matches. Clone size is shown for a subset of rows, as once, few, many or a class of expanded clone.

size,D,V,J,DNA,CDR3
once,NA,TRBV6-1,TRBJ2-6,TGTGCCAGCAGTGAGGGGGGGCTCCCTGGGGCCAACGTCCTGACTTTC,CASSEGGLPGANVLTF
NA,NA,TRBV25-1,TRBJ2-7,TGTGCCAGCAGTGAATATGGTCCGGAGCCCACGTACGAGCAGTACTTC,CASSEYGPEPTYEQYF
NA,NA,TRBV6-6,TRBJ2-5,TGTGCCAGCAGTCGGGACTTCCAAGAGACCCAGTACTTC,CASSRDFQETQYF
NA,NA,TRBV29-1,TRBJ1-5,TGCAGCGTTGCCCGGGAGTTGGATCAGCCCCAGCATTTT,CSVARELDQPQHF
once,TRBD1,TRBV5-1,TRBJ2-5,TGCGCCAGCAGCTTGGTCGGACAGGGGGAGACCCAGTACTTC,CASSLVGQGETQYF
NA,NA,TRBV18,TRBJ2-1,TGTGCCAGCTCACCCGCGACTGATACTTACAATGAGCAGTTCTTC,CASSPATDTYNEQFF
NA,TRBD2,TRBV9,TRBJ2-1,TGTGCCAGCTCGGGACTAGCGGTGAATGAGCAGTTCTTC,CASSGLAVNEQFF
NA,TRBD1,TRBV11-2,TRBJ2-7,TGTGCCAGCCAACAGGGGGGATTGTACGAGCAGTACTTC,CASQQGGLYEQYF
NA,NA,TRBV14,TRBJ2-1,TGTGCCAGCAGCCACTTCTACAATGAGCAGTTCTTC,CASSHFYNEQFF
NA,NA,TRBV6-1,TRBJ2-2,TGTGCCAGCAGTCGGGGGATTGGACACGCCGGGGAGCTGTTTTTT,CASSRGIGHAGELFF
NA,TRBD1,TRBV7-2,TRBJ2-7,TGTGCCAGCAGCTCCCAAGGGACAGCAATTTACGAGCAGTACTTC,CASSSQGTAIYEQYF
NA,TRBD1,TRBV14,TRBJ1-1,TGTGCCAGCAGCTACAGGGGATTTGAAGCTTTCTTT,CASSYRGFEAFF
once,TRBD1,TRBV7-9,TRBJ2-7,TGTGCCAGCAGCGCACCGGGACAGTACTACGAGCAGTACTTC,CASSAPGQYYEQYF
NA,TRBD1,TRBV6-6,TRBJ1-6,TGTGCCAGCAGTAAACAGGGGGTCGATAATTCACCCCTCCACTTT,CASSKQGVDNSPLHF
NA,NA,TRBV2,TRBJ1-2,TGTGCCAGCAGTGCGGCGGGGGGCTCGGGCTATGGCTACACCTTC,CASSAAGGSGYGYTF
NA,TRBD2,TRBV29-1,TRBJ2-7,TGCAGCGTTGGGGCTAGCGGATCCTACGAGCAGTACTTC,CSVGASGSYEQYF
NA,TRBD1,TRBV2,TRBJ2-5,TGTGCCAGCAGGTGGGGACAGGGGGGCATATTCCAAGAGACCCAGTACTTC,CASRWGQGGIFQETQYF
NA,NA,TRBV7-2,TRBJ1-1,TGTGCCAGCAGCTTATCAGTGAACGCTGAAGCTTTCTTT,CASSLSVNAEAFF
NA,NA,TRBV9,TRBJ2-1,TGTGCCAGCAGCGTAGGGGGCTTATTCTACAATGAGCAGTTCTTC,CASSVGGLFYNEQFF
once,NA,TRBV18,TRBJ2-3,TGTGCCAGCTCACCACCTATCAATCGGGCGGGATCAGATACGCAGTATTTT,CASSPPINRAGSDTQYF
NA,TRBD2,TRBV2,TRBJ2-1,TGTGCCAGCAGTGTAGGGCGGGAGCTCGGTGAGCAGTTCTTC,CASSVGRELGEQFF
NA,NA,TRBV27,TRBJ1-1,TGTGCCAGCAGTTTACGCCGGGACACTGAAGCTTTCTTT,CASSLRRDTEAFF
NA,TRBD2,TRBV6-1,TRBJ2-5,TGTGCCAGCAGTAAGGGGACTAGCGGTGAAGAGACCCAGTACTTC,CASSKGTSGEETQYF
NA,TRBD1,TRBV19,TRBJ2-3,TGTGCCAGTAGCGTTCGGACAGGGGGCATAGATACGCAGTATTTT,CASSVRTGGIDTQYF
NA,NA,TRBV30,TRBJ1-3,TGTGCCTGGAGCCGCGGGGCAGGAAACACCATATATTTT,CAWSRGAGNTIYF
NA,NA,TRBV9,TRBJ1-1,TGTGCCAGCAGCCCTGGGCTCGCTGAAGCTTTCTTT,CASSPGLAEAFF
NA,TRBD1,TRBV5-6,TRBJ1-2,TGTGCCAGCAGCGCTGGGACAGCCACCAACTATGGCTACACCTTC,CASSAGTATNYGYTF
medium-sized,TRBD1,TRBV19,TRBJ1-1,TGTGCCAGTAGTTTCACAGGGGTTGGTGCGAACACTGAAGCTTTCTTT,CASSFTGVGANTEAFF
few,TRBD1,TRBV10-3,TRBJ1-6,TGTGCCATCAGTGAGGCCGACCGGGACAGGGGATCACCCCTCCACTTT,CAISEADRDRGSPLHF
NA,TRBD1,TRBV5-1,TRBJ1-1,TGCGCCAGCGCCGGGGACAGGACTTTCTTT,CASAGDRTFF
NA,NA,TRBV10-3,TRBJ1-2,TGTGCCATCAGTGAGTCGGGAGGGTTTAACTATGGCTACACCTTC,CAISESGGFNYGYTF
NA,NA,TRBV10-3,TRBJ1-5,TGTGCCATCAGCGAGAGGGGATATAGCAATCAGCCCCAGCATTTT,CAISERGYSNQPQHF